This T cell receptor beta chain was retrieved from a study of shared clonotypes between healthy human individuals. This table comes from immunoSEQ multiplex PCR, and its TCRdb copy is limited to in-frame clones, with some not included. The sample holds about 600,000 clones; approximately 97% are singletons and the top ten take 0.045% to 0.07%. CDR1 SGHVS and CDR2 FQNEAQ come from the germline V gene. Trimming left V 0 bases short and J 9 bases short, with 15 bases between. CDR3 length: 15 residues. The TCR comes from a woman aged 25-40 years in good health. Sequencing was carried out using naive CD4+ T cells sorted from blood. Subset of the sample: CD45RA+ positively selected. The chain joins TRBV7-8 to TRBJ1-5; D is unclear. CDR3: CASSLAFQAERPQHF. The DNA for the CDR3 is TGTGCCAGCAGCTTAGCGTTCCAGGCAGAACGGCCCCAGCATTTT.